This T cell receptor (beta chain) originates from a study of post-analysis software for immune sequencing data. This clonotype was counted between two and nine times. The antigen is unknown. General study findings and limits: Included in a set of five TRBV segments more frequent in patients than controls were TRBV5-6, TRBV5-1 and TRBV20-1.

Unique molecular identifiers were present in the TCR beta cDNA libraries. TCRdb reanalysed the PCR reads using MiXCR and keeps one entry per CDR3 protein. The sample contains roughly 670,000 distinct CDR3 sequences, around 60% of which appear only once. CDR1 is MRHNA, CDR2 SNTAGT, per germline. This CDR3 is built from 11 residues. Trimming left V 5 bases short and J 8 bases short, with 9 bases between. The TCR originated in a girl aged 2 to 10 with multiple sclerosis. The specimen sequenced was blood. This chain uses TRBV6-4 with TRBJ1-2; a possible D gene is TRBD1 (5 bases). For the CDR3, the DNA is TGTGCCAGCAGTAGGGGTGGAGGCTACACCTTC. Its protein product is CASSRGGGYTF.